This section outlines one TCR beta chain sequence together with its context. The V segment lost 6 bases and the J segment 1 base; nucleotides outside the gene matches: 11. Germline lookup yields CDR1 KGHSH and CDR2 LQKENI. The CDR3 has 16 amino acids. This sample stems from a study of cytomegalovirus exposure and HLA in healthy donors. The PCR used 60 Vbeta and 13 Jbeta primers. Produced via immunoSEQ multiplex PCR; TCRdb's table is partial and in-frame only. The sample includes around 160,000 clones, around 68% of them seen just once. The clonotype comes from a man aged 50 to 59 in good health and CMV-seronegative. Sequences were obtained from PBMCs. The gene calls are TRBV18 and TRBJ1-2; 7 nucleotides match TRBD1. CDR3 loop: CASSLTGTLNNYGYTF. The CDR3, as DNA: TGTGCCAGCTCGCTGACAGGGACCCTTAATAACTATGGCTACACCTTC.